Described below is a single TCR beta chain sequence and its context. Germline V gene sequence: CDR1 MDHEN, CDR2 SYDVKM. The CDR3 loop spans 14 amino acids. The sample belongs to a study of T cells expressing NK-cell markers. cDNA encoding TCR beta was synthesized via 5'RACE template switching incorporating UMIs. From its re-call of the 5' RACE reads, TCRdb lists each CDR3 protein once, without DNA. The sample yields about 170,000 distinct CDR3 sequences, of which the top ten take up just over 20%. The source of this sequence is a man aged 18-70 years in good health. Sample: blood T cells: a sorted CD56 or NKG2C T cell subset, CD4+ or CD8+ T cells, or bulk PBMC T cells (not recorded which). J is TRBJ1-6 and V is TRBV28. The CDR3 loop is CASSPRKANSPLHF.